This TCR beta chain appears in the sequencing data of a study of T cells after yellow fever vaccination. This clonotype was detected only a few times. V dropped 5 bases and J dropped 7; count of bases not matched to a gene: 8. The length of the CDR3 is 15 residues. Looked up from germline, CDR1 is LGHNA and CDR2 is YNFKEQ. Template-switching 5'RACE yielded the TCR cDNA; a universal primer site and UMIs were added in the process. One entry per CDR3 protein results from TCRdb running MiXCR on the 5' RACE reads. The sample includes a few hundred thousand distinct CDR3 sequences, less than 20% seen only once; the top ten take about 18%.

V gene TRBV4-2 combines with J gene TRBJ1-6; 7 bases align to TRBD1. Sequencing was performed on PBMCs, taken more than 4 days after the first yellow fever vaccination. This clonotype was obtained from a man younger than 30 who received the YFV17D yellow fever vaccine. CDR3 loop: CASSVPGQKNSPLHF. CDR3 bases: TGTGCCAGCAGCGTCCCGGGACAGAAAAATTCACCCCTCCACTTT.